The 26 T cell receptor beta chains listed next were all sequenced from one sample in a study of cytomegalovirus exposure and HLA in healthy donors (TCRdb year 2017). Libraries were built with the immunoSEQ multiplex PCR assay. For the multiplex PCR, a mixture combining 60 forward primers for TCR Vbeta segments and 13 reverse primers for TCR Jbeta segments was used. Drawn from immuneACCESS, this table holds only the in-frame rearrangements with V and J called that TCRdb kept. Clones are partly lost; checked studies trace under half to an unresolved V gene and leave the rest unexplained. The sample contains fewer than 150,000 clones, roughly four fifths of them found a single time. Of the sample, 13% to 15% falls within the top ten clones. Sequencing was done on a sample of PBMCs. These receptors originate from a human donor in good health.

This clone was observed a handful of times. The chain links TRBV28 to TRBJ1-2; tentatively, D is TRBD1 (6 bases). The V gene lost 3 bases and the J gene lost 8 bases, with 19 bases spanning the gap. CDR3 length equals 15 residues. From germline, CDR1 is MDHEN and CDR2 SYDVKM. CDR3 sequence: CASSFFLDSRGGYTF. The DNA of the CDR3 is TGTGCCAGCAGTTTTTTCTTGGACAGTAGGGGCGGCTACACCTTC.

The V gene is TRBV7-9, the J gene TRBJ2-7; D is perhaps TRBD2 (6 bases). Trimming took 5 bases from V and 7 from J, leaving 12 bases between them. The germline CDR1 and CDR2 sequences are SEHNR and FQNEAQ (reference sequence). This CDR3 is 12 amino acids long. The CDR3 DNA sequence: TGTGCCAGCAGCATCCCAGGGACTGAGCAGTACTTC. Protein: CASSIPGTEQYF.

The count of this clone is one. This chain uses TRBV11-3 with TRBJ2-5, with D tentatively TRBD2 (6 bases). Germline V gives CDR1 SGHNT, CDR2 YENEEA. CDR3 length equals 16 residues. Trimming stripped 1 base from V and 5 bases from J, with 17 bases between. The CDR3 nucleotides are TGTGCCAGCAGCTTAGGAGGGTGGGGGGTTTCGGAGACCCAGTACTTC. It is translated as CASSLGGWGVSETQYF.

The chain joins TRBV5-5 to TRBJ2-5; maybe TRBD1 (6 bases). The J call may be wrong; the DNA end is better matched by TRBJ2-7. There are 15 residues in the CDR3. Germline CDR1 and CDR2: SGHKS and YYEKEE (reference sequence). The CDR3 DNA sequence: TGTGCCAGCAGCTTTACCCTGGACAGCTCCTACGAGCAGTACTTC. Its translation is CASSFTLDSSYEQYF.

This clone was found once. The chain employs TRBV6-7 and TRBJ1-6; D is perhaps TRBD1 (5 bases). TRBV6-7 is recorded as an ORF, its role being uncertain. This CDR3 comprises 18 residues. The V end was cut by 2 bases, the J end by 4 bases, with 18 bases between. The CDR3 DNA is TGTGCCAGCAGTTACCTGGGTCTTGGGGGGAGGTATAATTCACCCCTCCACTTT. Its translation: CASSYLGLGGRYNSPLHF.

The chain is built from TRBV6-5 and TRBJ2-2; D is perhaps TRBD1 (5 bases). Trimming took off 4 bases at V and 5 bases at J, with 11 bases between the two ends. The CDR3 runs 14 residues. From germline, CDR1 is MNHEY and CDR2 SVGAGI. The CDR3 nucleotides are TGTGCCAGCAGTTCGGGCAGGGAAACCGGGGAGCTGTTTTTT. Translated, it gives CASSSGRETGELFF.

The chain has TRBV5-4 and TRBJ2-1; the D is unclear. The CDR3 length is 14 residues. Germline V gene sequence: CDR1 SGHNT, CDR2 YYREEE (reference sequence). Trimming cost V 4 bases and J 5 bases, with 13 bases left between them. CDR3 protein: CASSHPILDNEQFF. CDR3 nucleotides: TGTGCCAGCAGCCATCCCATATTAGACAATGAGCAGTTCTTC. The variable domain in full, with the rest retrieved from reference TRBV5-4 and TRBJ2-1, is ETGVTQSPTHLIKTRGQQVTLRCSSQSGHNTVSWYQQALGQGPQFIFQYYREEENGRGNFPPRFSGLQFPNYSSELNVNALELDDSALYLCASSHPILDNEQFFGPGTRLTVL.

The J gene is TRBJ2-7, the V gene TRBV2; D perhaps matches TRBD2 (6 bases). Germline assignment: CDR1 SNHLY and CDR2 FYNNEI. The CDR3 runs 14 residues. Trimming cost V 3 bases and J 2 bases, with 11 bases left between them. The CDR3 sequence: CASSDWAGPYEQYF. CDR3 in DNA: TGTGCCAGCAGTGATTGGGCGGGGCCCTACGAGCAGTACTTC.

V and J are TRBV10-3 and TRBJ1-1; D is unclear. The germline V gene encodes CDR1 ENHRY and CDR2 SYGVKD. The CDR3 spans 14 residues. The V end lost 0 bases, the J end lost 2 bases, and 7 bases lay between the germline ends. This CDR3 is CAISESVANTEAFF. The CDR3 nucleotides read TGTGCCATCAGTGAGTCGGTGGCAAACACTGAAGCTTTCTTT.

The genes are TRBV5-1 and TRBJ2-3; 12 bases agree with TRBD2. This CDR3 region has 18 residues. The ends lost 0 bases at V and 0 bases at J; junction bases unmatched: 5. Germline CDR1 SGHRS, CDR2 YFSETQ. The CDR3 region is CASSLGTSGTSSTDTQYF. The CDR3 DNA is TGCGCCAGCAGCTTGGGGACTAGCGGGACCTCTAGCACAGATACGCAGTATTTT.

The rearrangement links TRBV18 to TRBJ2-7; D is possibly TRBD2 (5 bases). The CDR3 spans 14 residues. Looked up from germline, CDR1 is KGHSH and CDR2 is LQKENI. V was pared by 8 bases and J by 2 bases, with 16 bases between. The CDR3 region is CASTRGQAAYEQYF. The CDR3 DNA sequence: TGTGCCAGCACCCGGGGTCAGGCCGCCTACGAGCAGTACTTC.

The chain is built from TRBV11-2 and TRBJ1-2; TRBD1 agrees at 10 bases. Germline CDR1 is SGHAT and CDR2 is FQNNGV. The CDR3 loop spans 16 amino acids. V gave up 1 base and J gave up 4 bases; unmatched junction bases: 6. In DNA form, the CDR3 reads TGTGCCAGCAGCTTAGCGACAGGGGGCAGAGGCTATGGCTACACCTTC. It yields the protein CASSLATGGRGYGYTF.

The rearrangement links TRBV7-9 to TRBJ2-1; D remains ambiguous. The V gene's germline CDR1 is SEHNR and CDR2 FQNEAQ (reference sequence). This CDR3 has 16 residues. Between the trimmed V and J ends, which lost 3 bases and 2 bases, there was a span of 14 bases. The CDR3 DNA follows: TGTGCCAGCAGCTTGGGTCGGGTGTGGGCCTACAATGAGCAGTTCTTC. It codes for CASSLGRVWAYNEQFF.

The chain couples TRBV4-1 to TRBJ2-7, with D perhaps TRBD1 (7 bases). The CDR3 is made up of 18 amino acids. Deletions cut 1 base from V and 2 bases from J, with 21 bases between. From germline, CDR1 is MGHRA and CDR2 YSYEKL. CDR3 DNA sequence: TGCGCCAGCAGCCAAGTAGGGGGCGCAGGAGGGTTTCCCTACGAGCAGTACTTC. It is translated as CASSQVGGAGGFPYEQYF.

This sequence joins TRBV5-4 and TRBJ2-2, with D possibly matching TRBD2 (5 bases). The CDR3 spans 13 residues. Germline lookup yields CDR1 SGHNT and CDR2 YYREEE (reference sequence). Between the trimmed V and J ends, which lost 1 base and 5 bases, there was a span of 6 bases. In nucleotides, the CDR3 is TGTGCCAGCAGCTTGAGCGGAACCGGGGAGCTGTTTTTT. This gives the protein CASSLSGTGELFF.

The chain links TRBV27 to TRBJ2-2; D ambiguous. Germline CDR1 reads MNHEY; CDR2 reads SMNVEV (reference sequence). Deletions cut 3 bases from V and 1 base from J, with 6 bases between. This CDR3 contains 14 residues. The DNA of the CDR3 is TGTGCCAGCAGTTTCGGCGGGAACACCGGGGAGCTGTTTTTT. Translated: CASSFGGNTGELFF.

The DNA of the CDR3 is TGTGCCAGCAGCGGGACAGGGGAAACCGGGGAGCTGTTTTTT. Translation gives CASSGTGETGELFF. This chain joins TRBV9 and TRBJ2-2; 9 bases line up with TRBD1. This CDR3 is 14 amino acids long. After removal of 3 bases from V and 5 bases from J, the junction contained 2 bases not matched to a gene. Germline V gene sequence: CDR1 SGDLS, CDR2 YYNGEE.

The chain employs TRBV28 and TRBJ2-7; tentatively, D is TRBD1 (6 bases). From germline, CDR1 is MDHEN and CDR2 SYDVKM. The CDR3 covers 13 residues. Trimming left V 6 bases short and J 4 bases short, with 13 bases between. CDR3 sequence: CASSPRGRYEQYF. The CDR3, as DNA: TGTGCCAGCAGCCCCAGGGGTCGGTACGAGCAGTACTTC. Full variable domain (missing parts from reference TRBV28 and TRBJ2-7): DVKVTQSSRYLVKRTGEKVFLECVQDMDHENMFWYRQDPGLGLRLIYFSYDVKMKEKGDIPEGYSVSREKKERFSLILESASTNQTSMYLCASSPRGRYEQYFGPGTRLTVT.

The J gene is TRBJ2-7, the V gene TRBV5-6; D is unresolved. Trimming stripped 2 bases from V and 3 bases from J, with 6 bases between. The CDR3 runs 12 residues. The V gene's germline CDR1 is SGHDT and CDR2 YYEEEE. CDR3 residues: CASSFDIYEQYF. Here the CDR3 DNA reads TGTGCCAGCAGCTTTGACATCTACGAGCAGTACTTC.

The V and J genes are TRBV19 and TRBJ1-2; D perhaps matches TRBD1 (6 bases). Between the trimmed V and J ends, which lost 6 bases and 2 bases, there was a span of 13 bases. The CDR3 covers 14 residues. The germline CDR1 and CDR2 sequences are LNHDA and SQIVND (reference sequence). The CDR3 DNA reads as TGTGCCAGTAGGCGCAGGGGCCCCAACTATGGCTACACCTTC. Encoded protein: CASRRRGPNYGYTF.

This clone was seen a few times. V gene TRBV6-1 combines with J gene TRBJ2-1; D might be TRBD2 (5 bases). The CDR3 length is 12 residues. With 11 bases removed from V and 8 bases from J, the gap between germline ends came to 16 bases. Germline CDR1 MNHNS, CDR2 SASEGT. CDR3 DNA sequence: TGTGCCGCCAGCGGTTCGCCCCATGAGCAGTTCTTC. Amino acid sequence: CAASGSPHEQFF.

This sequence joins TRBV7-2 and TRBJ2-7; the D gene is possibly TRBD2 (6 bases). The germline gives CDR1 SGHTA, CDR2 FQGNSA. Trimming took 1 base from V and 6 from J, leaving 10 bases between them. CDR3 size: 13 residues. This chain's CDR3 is CASSLGGVGEQYF. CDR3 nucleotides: TGTGCCAGCAGCTTAGGGGGGGTCGGCGAGCAGTACTTC.

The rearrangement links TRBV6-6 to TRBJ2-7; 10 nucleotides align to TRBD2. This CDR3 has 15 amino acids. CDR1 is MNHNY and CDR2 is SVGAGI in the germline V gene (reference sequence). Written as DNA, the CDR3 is TGTGTCACCGCCTTCAGGAGGACTAGCGGATACGAGCAGTACTTC. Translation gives CVTAFRRTSGYEQYF.

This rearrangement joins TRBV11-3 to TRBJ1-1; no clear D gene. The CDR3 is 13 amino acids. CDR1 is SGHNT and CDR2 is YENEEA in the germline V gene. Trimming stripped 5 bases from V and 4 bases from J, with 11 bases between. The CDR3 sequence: CASSPSTVTEAFF. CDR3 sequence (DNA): TGTGCCAGCAGCCCGAGCACAGTCACTGAAGCTTTCTTT.

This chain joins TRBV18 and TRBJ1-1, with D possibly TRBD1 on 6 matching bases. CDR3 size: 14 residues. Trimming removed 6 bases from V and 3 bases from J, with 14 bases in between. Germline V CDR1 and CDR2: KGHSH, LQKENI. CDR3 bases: TGTGCCAGCTCGCAACAGGGTGGGGACACTGAAGCTTTCTTT. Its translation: CASSQQGGDTEAFF.

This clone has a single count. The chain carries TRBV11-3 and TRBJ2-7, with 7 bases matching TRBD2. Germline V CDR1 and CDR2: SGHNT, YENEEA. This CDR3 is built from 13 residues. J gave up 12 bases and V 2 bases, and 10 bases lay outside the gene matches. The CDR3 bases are TGTGCCAGCAGCTTAAACTTGGGAGGGATCTCGTACTTC. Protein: CASSLNLGGISYF.